The rows below give T cell receptor beta chains drawn from one sample of a study of cytomegalovirus exposure and HLA in healthy donors. Method: immunoSEQ multiplex PCR; TCRdb's copy keeps in-frame clones and lacks some. The sample consists of roughly 120,000 clones, 55% to 65% of them appearing once. The sequenced sample consisted of PBMCs. These receptor sequences come from a woman aged 30 to 39 in good health and CMV-seronegative. Both conserved end residues are part of each CDR3. Each record gives: D gene, V gene, clone size, J gene, CDR3 DNA, CDR3 protein. A D gene is named only where the DNA matches it firmly. Rows give clone size only sometimes, using once, few, many, or a class for an expanded clone.

D gene: .
V gene: TRBV12-5
clone size: .
J gene: TRBJ2-1
CDR3 DNA: TGTGCTAGTGGTTTCGGTTTTAATGAGCAGTTCTTC
CDR3 protein: CASGFGFNEQFF

D gene: TRBD2
V gene: TRBV5-1
clone size: .
J gene: TRBJ2-7
CDR3 DNA: TGCGCCAGCAGTCTCCCACTAGCGGGAGGGGGCGAGCAGTACTTC
CDR3 protein: CASSLPLAGGGEQYF

D gene: TRBD1
V gene: TRBV18
clone size: .
J gene: TRBJ1-2
CDR3 DNA: TGTGCCAGCTCACCACCGGGACAGAGAATCTATGGCTACACCTTC
CDR3 protein: CASSPPGQRIYGYTF

D gene: TRBD2
V gene: TRBV29-1
clone size: .
J gene: TRBJ2-1
CDR3 DNA: TGCAGCGTGAATGCCGGGACTAGCGGGATTGGTGAGCAGTTCTTC
CDR3 protein: CSVNAGTSGIGEQFF

D gene: .
V gene: TRBV18
clone size: .
J gene: TRBJ1-1
CDR3 DNA: TGTGCCAGCTCACCAGGTCTACAGGCTCGTTCCACTGAAGCTTTCTTT
CDR3 protein: CASSPGLQARSTEAFF

D gene: .
V gene: TRBV18
clone size: few
J gene: TRBJ1-5
CDR3 DNA: TGTGCCAGCTCACCAACTAGTATTATACCCCAGCATTTT
CDR3 protein: CASSPTSIIPQHF

D gene: TRBD1
V gene: TRBV28
clone size: .
J gene: TRBJ1-2
CDR3 DNA: TGTGCCAGCAGCCGTAGACAGGGTGTTTCTGGCTACACCTTC
CDR3 protein: CASSRRQGVSGYTF

D gene: TRBD2
V gene: TRBV15
clone size: .
J gene: TRBJ2-1
CDR3 DNA: TGTGCCACCAGCACGGGACTAGCGGCCCCCTACAATGAGCAGTTCTTC
CDR3 protein: CATSTGLAAPYNEQFF

D gene: .
V gene: TRBV6-6
clone size: .
J gene: TRBJ1-4
CDR3 DNA: TGTGCCAGCAGCGGAGGTGTGGCTAATGAAAAACTGTTTTTT
CDR3 protein: CASSGGVANEKLFF

D gene: TRBD1
V gene: TRBV30
clone size: .
J gene: TRBJ1-1
CDR3 DNA: TGTGCCTGGAACAGGGGACCCACTGAAGCTTTCTTT
CDR3 protein: CAWNRGPTEAFF

D gene: .
V gene: TRBV10-3
clone size: .
J gene: TRBJ2-4
CDR3 DNA: TGTGCCATCAGTGGCGGGGCCAAAAACATTCAGTACTTC
CDR3 protein: CAISGGAKNIQYF

D gene: TRBD2
V gene: TRBV27
clone size: .
J gene: TRBJ2-7
CDR3 DNA: TGTGCCAGCAGTCCGGGGGGAGCCCGCGAGCAGTACTTC
CDR3 protein: CASSPGGAREQYF

D gene: TRBD2
V gene: TRBV6-5
clone size: .
J gene: TRBJ2-1
CDR3 DNA: TGTGCCAGCAGTTCTAGCGGGAGGGGCAATGAGCAGTTCTTC
CDR3 protein: CASSSSGRGNEQFF

D gene: TRBD1
V gene: TRBV6-6
clone size: .
J gene: TRBJ1-5
CDR3 DNA: TGTGCCAGCAGCCCCGGACAGGCTAGCAATCAGCCCCAGCATTTT
CDR3 protein: CASSPGQASNQPQHF

D gene: .
V gene: TRBV10-2
clone size: .
J gene: TRBJ2-3
CDR3 DNA: TGCGCCAGCAGTGCCCCGGGAGATACGCAGTATTTT
CDR3 protein: CASSAPGDTQYF

D gene: TRBD2
V gene: TRBV27
clone size: .
J gene: TRBJ2-7
CDR3 DNA: TGTGCCAGCAGTAAGGGACTAGCGGGACGAATGAGAGGTTACGAGCAGTACTTC
CDR3 protein: CASSKGLAGRMRGYEQYF

D gene: .
V gene: TRBV28
clone size: few
J gene: TRBJ1-2
CDR3 DNA: TGTGCCAGCAGTCGGATTGGAGGACTAGCCTATGGCTACACCTTC
CDR3 protein: CASSRIGGLAYGYTF

D gene: TRBD1
V gene: TRBV6-1
clone size: .
J gene: TRBJ2-7
CDR3 DNA: TGTGCCAGCAGGAAATCTCCGGACAGGGACTACGAGCAGTACTTC
CDR3 protein: CASRKSPDRDYEQYF

D gene: .
V gene: TRBV6-5
clone size: .
J gene: TRBJ1-2
CDR3 DNA: TGTGCCAGCAGTTACGCGGCAGTCTTTGGCTACACCTTC
CDR3 protein: CASSYAAVFGYTF

D gene: TRBD1
V gene: TRBV6-5
clone size: few
J gene: TRBJ1-3
CDR3 DNA: TGTGCCAGCTTAGACAGGGATGGAAACACCATATATTTT
CDR3 protein: CASLDRDGNTIYF

D gene: TRBD1
V gene: TRBV30
clone size: .
J gene: TRBJ1-2
CDR3 DNA: TGTGCCTCCCCGAGGGGACAGGCTCCTGGCTACACCTTC
CDR3 protein: CASPRGQAPGYTF

D gene: TRBD2
V gene: TRBV29-1
clone size: once
J gene: TRBJ2-1
CDR3 DNA: TGCAGCGTTGCGGCTAGCGGGAGGGTAGATGAGCAGTTCTTC
CDR3 protein: CSVAASGRVDEQFF

D gene: .
V gene: TRBV6-5
clone size: .
J gene: TRBJ1-2
CDR3 DNA: TGTGCCAGCAGTTACTCGACGGGGGATGGCTACACCTTC
CDR3 protein: CASSYSTGDGYTF

D gene: .
V gene: TRBV2
clone size: .
J gene: TRBJ1-2
CDR3 DNA: TGTGCCAGCAGACCTGGGACTTATGGCTACACCTTC
CDR3 protein: CASRPGTYGYTF

D gene: .
V gene: TRBV11-3
clone size: few
J gene: TRBJ2-3
CDR3 DNA: TGTGCCAGCAGCTTAGCGGGAAGCACAGATACGCAGTATTTT
CDR3 protein: CASSLAGSTDTQYF

D gene: TRBD2
V gene: TRBV4-2
clone size: .
J gene: TRBJ2-7
CDR3 DNA: TGTGCCAGCAGCCAAGAGGTAGTAGCGGGACCCTACGAGCAGTACTTC
CDR3 protein: CASSQEVVAGPYEQYF

D gene: TRBD1
V gene: TRBV19
clone size: few
J gene: TRBJ1-1
CDR3 DNA: TGTGCCAGTAGACGAAAGGGACAGGGATTGAACACTGAAGCTTTCTTT
CDR3 protein: CASRRKGQGLNTEAFF

D gene: TRBD2
V gene: TRBV9
clone size: .
J gene: TRBJ2-7
CDR3 DNA: TGTGCCAGCAGCGTAGACCTAGCGGGGGTCGAGCAGTACTTC
CDR3 protein: CASSVDLAGVEQYF

D gene: TRBD1
V gene: TRBV28
clone size: once
J gene: TRBJ2-5
CDR3 DNA: TGTGCCAGCAGTGCACAGGGGGAAGAGACCCAGTACTTC
CDR3 protein: CASSAQGEETQYF

D gene: TRBD1
V gene: TRBV14
clone size: .
J gene: TRBJ2-7
CDR3 DNA: TGTGCCAGCAGCCCCGGGACAGGGGGTAACGAGCAGTACTTC
CDR3 protein: CASSPGTGGNEQYF

D gene: TRBD1
V gene: TRBV19
clone size: .
J gene: TRBJ1-2
CDR3 DNA: TGTGCCAGTAGTATGGATGGGACAGGGAACTATGGCTACACCTTC
CDR3 protein: CASSMDGTGNYGYTF

D gene: .
V gene: TRBV7-2
clone size: .
J gene: TRBJ2-2
CDR3 DNA: TGTGCCAGCAGCTTTACAGCTTCGAACACCGGGGAGCTGTTTTTT
CDR3 protein: CASSFTASNTGELFF

D gene: TRBD1
V gene: TRBV2
clone size: few
J gene: TRBJ2-7
CDR3 DNA: TGTGCCAGCAGAAGTGAGACAGGGAGAAATTACTACGAGCAGTACTTC
CDR3 protein: CASRSETGRNYYEQYF

D gene: .
V gene: TRBV6-4
clone size: .
J gene: TRBJ2-7
CDR3 DNA: TGTGCCAGCAGTGACTCCGGGATCTCCTACGAGCAGTACTTC
CDR3 protein: CASSDSGISYEQYF

D gene: .
V gene: TRBV28
clone size: .
J gene: TRBJ2-7
CDR3 DNA: TGTGCCAGCATGGGGCGCAGCCAAATAAACTACGAGCAGTACTTC
CDR3 protein: CASMGRSQINYEQYF

D gene: .
V gene: TRBV9
clone size: .
J gene: TRBJ2-5
CDR3 DNA: TGTGCCAGCAGCGTAGAGTACGCGACTTTAGAGACCCAGTACTTC
CDR3 protein: CASSVEYATLETQYF

D gene: .
V gene: TRBV19
clone size: .
J gene: TRBJ2-7
CDR3 DNA: TGTGCCAGTTCCCCATCCGAGGGCCTGTACTACGAGCAGTACTTC
CDR3 protein: CASSPSEGLYYEQYF

D gene: TRBD2
V gene: TRBV6-4
clone size: .
J gene: TRBJ2-3
CDR3 DNA: TGTGTCAGCAGTGAGCGGGAGGGCACAGATACGCAGTATTTT
CDR3 protein: CVSSEREGTDTQYF

D gene: .
V gene: TRBV4-3
clone size: .
J gene: TRBJ1-2
CDR3 DNA: TGCGCCAGCAGCCAAGACGACAGGACATATGGCTACACCTTC
CDR3 protein: CASSQDDRTYGYTF

D gene: .
V gene: TRBV7-2
clone size: .
J gene: TRBJ2-1
CDR3 DNA: TGTGCCAGCAGCTTAATCCGGGAGAAGTACAATGAGCAGTTCTTC
CDR3 protein: CASSLIREKYNEQFF

D gene: TRBD2
V gene: TRBV19
clone size: .
J gene: TRBJ2-1
CDR3 DNA: TGTGCCAGTAGTTTAGGACTAGCGGGAGTAGCTGCTATCAATGAGCAGTTCTTC
CDR3 protein: CASSLGLAGVAAINEQFF

D gene: .
V gene: TRBV7-8
clone size: .
J gene: TRBJ2-7
CDR3 DNA: TGTGCCAGCAGCTTATCCCCGGGCTACGAGCAGTACTTC
CDR3 protein: CASSLSPGYEQYF

D gene: TRBD1
V gene: TRBV11-2
clone size: few
J gene: TRBJ1-1
CDR3 DNA: TGTGCCAGCAGCTTAGCGGGACAGTGGAACACTGAAGCTTTCTTT
CDR3 protein: CASSLAGQWNTEAFF

D gene: .
V gene: TRBV7-8
clone size: .
J gene: TRBJ1-5
CDR3 DNA: TGTGCCAGCAGCACCTATGGGGGCGACAATCAGCCCCAGCATTTT
CDR3 protein: CASSTYGGDNQPQHF

D gene: TRBD2
V gene: TRBV9
clone size: .
J gene: TRBJ2-1
CDR3 DNA: TGTGCCAGCAGCGTGATGGCTAGCGGGATCAATGAGCAGTTCTTC
CDR3 protein: CASSVMASGINEQFF

D gene: TRBD1
V gene: TRBV30
clone size: .
J gene: TRBJ1-1
CDR3 DNA: TGTGCCTGGAGTGGACAGGGGAGCGCTGAAGCTTTCTTT
CDR3 protein: CAWSGQGSAEAFF